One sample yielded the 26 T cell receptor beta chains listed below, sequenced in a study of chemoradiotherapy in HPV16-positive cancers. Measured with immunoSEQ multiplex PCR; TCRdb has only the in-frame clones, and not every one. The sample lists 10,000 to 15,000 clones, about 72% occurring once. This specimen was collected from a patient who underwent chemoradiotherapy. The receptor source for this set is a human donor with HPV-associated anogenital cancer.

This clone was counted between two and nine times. CDR3: CASGQYSNQPQHF. The CDR3 nucleotides read TGTGCCAGTGGACAGTATAGCAATCAGCCCCAGCATTTT. The chain combines TRBV27 with TRBJ1-5, with D maybe TRBD1 (6 bases). The V gene lost 9 bases and the J gene lost 0 bases, with 9 bases spanning the gap. Germline CDR1 is MNHEY and CDR2 is SMNVEV (reference sequence). This CDR3 region has 13 residues.

The CDR3 region has the DNA TGTGCCAGCAGTTACTCGGGACAGAGAAACACCGGGGAGCTGTTTTTT. Its translation is CASSYSGQRNTGELFF. This chain links TRBV27 with TRBJ2-2, with 7 bases aligning to TRBD1. Germline CDR1 MNHEY, CDR2 SMNVEV (reference sequence). The CDR3 runs 16 residues. V shed 4 bases and J 2 bases; nucleotides not matched to a gene: 7.

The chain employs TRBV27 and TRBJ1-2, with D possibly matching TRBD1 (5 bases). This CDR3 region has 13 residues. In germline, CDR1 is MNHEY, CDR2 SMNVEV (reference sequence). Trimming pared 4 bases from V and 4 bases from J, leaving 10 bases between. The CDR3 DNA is TGTGCCAGCAGTTCCACAGGCTTCTATGGCTACACCTTC. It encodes CASSSTGFYGYTF.

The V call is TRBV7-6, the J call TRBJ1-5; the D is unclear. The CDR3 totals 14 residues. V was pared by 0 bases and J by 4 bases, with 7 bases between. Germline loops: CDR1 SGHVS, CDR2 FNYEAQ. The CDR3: CASSLAGKNQPQHF. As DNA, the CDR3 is TGTGCCAGCAGCTTAGCGGGAAAAAATCAGCCCCAGCATTTT.

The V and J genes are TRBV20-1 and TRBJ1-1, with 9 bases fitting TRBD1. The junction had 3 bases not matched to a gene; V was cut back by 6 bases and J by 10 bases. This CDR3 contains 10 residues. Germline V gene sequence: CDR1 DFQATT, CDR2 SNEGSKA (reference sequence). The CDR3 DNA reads TGCAGTGCCCCGGACAGGGGAGCTTTCTTT. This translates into CSAPDRGAFF.

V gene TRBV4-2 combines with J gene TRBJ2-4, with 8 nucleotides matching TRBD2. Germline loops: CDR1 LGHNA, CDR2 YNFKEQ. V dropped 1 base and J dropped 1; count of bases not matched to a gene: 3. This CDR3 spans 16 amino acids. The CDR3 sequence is CASSQVPGGAKNIQYF. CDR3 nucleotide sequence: TGTGCCAGCAGCCAAGTCCCGGGGGGGGCCAAAAACATTCAGTACTTC.

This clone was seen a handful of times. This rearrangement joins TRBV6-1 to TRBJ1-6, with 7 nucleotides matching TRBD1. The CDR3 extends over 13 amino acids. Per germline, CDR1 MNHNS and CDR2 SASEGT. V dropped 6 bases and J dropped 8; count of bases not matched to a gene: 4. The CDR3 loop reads CASSYGQDSPLHF. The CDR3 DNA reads TGTGCCAGCAGCTATGGACAGGATTCACCCCTCCACTTT.

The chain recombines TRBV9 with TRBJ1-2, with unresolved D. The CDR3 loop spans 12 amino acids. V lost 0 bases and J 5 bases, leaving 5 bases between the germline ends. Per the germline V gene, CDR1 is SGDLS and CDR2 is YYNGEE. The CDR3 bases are TGTGCCAGCAGCGTAGGAGGGTATGGCTACACCTTC. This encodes CASSVGGYGYTF.

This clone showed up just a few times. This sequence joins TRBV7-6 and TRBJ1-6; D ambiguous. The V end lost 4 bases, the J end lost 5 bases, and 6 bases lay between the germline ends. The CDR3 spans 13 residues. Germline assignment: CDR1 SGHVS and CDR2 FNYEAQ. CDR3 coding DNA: TGTGCCAGCAGCTCAGAGAATAATTCACCCCTCCACTTT. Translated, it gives CASSSENNSPLHF.

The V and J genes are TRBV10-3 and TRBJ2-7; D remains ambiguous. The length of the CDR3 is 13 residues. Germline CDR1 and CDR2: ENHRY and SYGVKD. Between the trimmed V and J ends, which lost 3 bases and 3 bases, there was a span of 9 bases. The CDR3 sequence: CAISEVRSYEQYF. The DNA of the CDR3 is TGTGCCATCAGTGAAGTTAGGAGCTACGAGCAGTACTTC.

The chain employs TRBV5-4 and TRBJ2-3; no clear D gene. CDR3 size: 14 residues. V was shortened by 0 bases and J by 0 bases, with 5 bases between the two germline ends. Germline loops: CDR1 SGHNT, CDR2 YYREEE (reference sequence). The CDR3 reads CASSLDSSTDTQYF. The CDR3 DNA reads TGTGCCAGCAGCTTGGACAGCAGCACAGATACGCAGTATTTT.

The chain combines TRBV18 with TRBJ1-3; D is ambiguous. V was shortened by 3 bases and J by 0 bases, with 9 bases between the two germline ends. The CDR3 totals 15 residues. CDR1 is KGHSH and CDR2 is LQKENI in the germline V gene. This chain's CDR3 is CASSPSLSSGNTIYF. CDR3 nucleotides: TGTGCCAGCTCACCCTCCTTGAGCTCTGGAAACACCATATATTTT.

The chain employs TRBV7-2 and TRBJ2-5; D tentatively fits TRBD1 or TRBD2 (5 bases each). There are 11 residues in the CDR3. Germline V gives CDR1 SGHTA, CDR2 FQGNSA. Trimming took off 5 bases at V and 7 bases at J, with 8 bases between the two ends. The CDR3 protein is CASSIGGTQYF. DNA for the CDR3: TGTGCCAGCAGCATTGGGGGGACCCAGTACTTC. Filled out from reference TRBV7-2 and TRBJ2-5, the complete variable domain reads GAGVSQSPSNKVTEKGKDVELRCDPISGHTALYWYRQSLGQGLEFLIYFQGNSAPDKSGLPSDRFSAERTGGSVSTLTIQRTQQEDSAVYLCASSIGGTQYFGPGTRLLVL.

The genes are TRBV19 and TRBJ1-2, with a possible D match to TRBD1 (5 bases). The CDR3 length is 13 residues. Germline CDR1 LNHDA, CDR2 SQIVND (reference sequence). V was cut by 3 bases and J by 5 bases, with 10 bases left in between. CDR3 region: CASSMATEYGYTF. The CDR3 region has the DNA TGTGCCAGTAGTATGGCGACAGAATATGGCTACACCTTC.

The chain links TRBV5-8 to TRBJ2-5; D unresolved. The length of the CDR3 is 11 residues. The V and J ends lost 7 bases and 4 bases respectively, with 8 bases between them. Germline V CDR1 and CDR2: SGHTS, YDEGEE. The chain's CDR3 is CASGLRETQYF. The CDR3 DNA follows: TGTGCCAGCGGCCTTCGAGAGACCCAGTACTTC.

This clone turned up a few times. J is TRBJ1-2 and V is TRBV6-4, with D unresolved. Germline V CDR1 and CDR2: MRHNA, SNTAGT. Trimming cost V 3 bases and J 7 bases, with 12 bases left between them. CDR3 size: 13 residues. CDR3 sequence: CASSEQPLGGYTF. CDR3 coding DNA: TGTGCCAGCAGTGAGCAGCCTCTTGGTGGCTACACCTTC.

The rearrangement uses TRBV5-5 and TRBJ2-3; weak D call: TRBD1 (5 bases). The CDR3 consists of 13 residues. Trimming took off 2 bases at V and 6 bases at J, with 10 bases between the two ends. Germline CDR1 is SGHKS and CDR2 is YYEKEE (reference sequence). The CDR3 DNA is TGTGCCAGCAGCTTTACAGGACCCGATACGCAGTATTTT. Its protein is CASSFTGPDTQYF.

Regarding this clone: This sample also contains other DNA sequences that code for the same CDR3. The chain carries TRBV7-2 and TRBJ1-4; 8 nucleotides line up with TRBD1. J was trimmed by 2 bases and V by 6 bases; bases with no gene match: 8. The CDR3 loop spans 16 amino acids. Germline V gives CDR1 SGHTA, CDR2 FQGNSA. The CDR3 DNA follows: TGTGCCAGCAGTGTAGCAGGGGGCTGGACTAATGAAAAACTGTTTTTT. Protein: CASSVAGGWTNEKLFF. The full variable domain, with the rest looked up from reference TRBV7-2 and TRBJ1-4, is GAGVSQSPSNKVTEKGKDVELRCDPISGHTALYWYRQSLGQGLEFLIYFQGNSAPDKSGLPSDRFSAERTGGSVSTLTIQRTQQEDSAVYLCASSVAGGWTNEKLFFGSGTQLSVL.

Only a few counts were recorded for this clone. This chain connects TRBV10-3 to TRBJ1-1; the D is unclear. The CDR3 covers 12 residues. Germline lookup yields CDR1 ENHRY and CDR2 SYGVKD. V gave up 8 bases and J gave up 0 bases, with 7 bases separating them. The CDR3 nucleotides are TGTGCCATCTCGTCCATGAACACTGAAGCTTTCTTT. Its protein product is CAISSMNTEAFF.

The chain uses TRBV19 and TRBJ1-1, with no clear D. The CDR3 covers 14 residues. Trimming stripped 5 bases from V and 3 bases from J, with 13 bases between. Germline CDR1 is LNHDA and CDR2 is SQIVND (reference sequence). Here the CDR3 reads CASSESGSDTEAFF. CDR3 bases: TGTGCCAGTAGTGAGTCGGGTAGTGACACTGAAGCTTTCTTT.

The CDR3 sequence: CASGSSRQSEQYF. DNA for the CDR3: TGTGCCAGCGGCTCCTCTAGGCAGTCCGAGCAGTACTTC. The chain recombines TRBV5-4 with TRBJ2-7; D is undetermined. The CDR3 extends over 13 amino acids. Germline values: CDR1 SGHNT, CDR2 YYREEE (reference sequence). The V gene lost 7 bases and the J gene lost 6 bases, with 17 bases spanning the gap. The entire variable domain, with the rest obtained from reference TRBV5-4 and TRBJ2-7, is as follows: ETGVTQSPTHLIKTRGQQVTLRCSSQSGHNTVSWYQQALGQGPQFIFQYYREEENGRGNFPPRFSGLQFPNYSSELNVNALELDDSALYLCASGSSRQSEQYFGPGTRLTVT.

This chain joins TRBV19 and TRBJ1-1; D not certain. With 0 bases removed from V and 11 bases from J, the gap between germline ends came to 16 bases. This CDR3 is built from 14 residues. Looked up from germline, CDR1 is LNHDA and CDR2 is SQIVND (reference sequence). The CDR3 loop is CASSIDSLGMRAFF. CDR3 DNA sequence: TGTGCCAGTAGTATAGACTCTCTGGGAATGCGGGCTTTCTTT.

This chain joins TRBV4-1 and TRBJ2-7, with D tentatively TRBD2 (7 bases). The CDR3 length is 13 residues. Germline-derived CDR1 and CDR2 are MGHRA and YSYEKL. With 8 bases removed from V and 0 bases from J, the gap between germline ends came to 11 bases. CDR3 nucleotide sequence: TGCGCCAGCCGCGGGGGCAGCTCCTACGAGCAGTACTTC. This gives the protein CASRGGSSYEQYF.

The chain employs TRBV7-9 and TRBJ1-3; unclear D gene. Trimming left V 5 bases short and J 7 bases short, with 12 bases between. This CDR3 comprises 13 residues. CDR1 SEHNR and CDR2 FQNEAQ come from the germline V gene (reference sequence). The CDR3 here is CASSQVSLNTIYF. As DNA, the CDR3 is TGTGCCAGCAGCCAAGTCTCTCTCAACACCATATATTTT.

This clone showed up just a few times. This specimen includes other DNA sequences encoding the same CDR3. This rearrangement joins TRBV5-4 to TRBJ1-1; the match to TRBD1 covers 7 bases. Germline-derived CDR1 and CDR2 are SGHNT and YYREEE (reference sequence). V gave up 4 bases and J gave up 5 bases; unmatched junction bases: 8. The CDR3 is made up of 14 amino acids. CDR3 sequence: CASSGRGLGTEAFF. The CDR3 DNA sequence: TGTGCCAGCAGCGGGAGGGGGCTCGGGACTGAAGCTTTCTTT.

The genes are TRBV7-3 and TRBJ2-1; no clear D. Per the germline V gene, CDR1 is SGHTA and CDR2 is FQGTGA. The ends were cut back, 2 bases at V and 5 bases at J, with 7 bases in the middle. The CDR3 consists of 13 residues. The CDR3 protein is CASSLSRNNEQFF. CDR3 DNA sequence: TGTGCCAGCAGCTTATCTCGGAACAATGAGCAGTTCTTC.